These 20 T cell receptor beta chains were sequenced from one sample in a study of T cell responses to AZD1222 COVID-19 vaccine. Measured with immunoSEQ multiplex PCR; TCRdb has only the in-frame clones, and not every one. The data contain 20,000 to 25,000 clones, around 86% of them singletons. The sample here was peripheral blood, taken 28 days after the second AZD1222 dose. These receptors were collected from an adult who received the AZD1222 COVID-19 vaccine.

The chain employs TRBV15 and TRBJ2-7; 12 positions match TRBD1. Germline CDR1 reads LNHNV; CDR2 reads YYDKDF (reference sequence). The junction had 6 bases not matched to a gene; V was cut back by 1 base and J by 5 bases. The CDR3 consists of 16 residues. Written as DNA, the CDR3 is TGTGCCACCAGCAGAGGTTCGGGACAGGGGGCCCACGAGCAGTACTTC. Translation: CATSRGSGQGAHEQYF.

The chain carries TRBV7-2 and TRBJ2-1; tentatively, D is TRBD1 (5 bases). The CDR3 runs 16 residues. Per germline, CDR1 SGHTA and CDR2 FQGNSA. Trimming cost V 5 bases and J 7 bases, with 21 bases left between them. Here the CDR3 DNA reads TGTGCCAGCAGCGCACGAGGATGGCAGGGTAAGAATGAGCAGTTCTTC. Amino acid sequence: CASSARGWQGKNEQFF.

The chain recombines TRBV5-1 with TRBJ2-3; possible D gene TRBD2, 5 bases. The CDR3 extends over 14 amino acids. CDR1 is SGHRS and CDR2 is YFSETQ in the germline V gene. Trimming left V 2 bases short and J 6 bases short, with 13 bases between. The CDR3 spells CASSFSSGEDTQYF. CDR3 nucleotides: TGCGCCAGCAGCTTTTCCAGCGGAGAGGATACGCAGTATTTT.

The V gene is TRBV27, the J gene TRBJ1-2; possible D gene TRBD1, 5 bases. The CDR3 runs 13 residues. The ends were cut back, 2 bases at V and 3 bases at J, with 7 bases in the middle. Germline V gene sequence: CDR1 MNHEY, CDR2 SMNVEV (reference sequence). CDR3 amino acids: CASSLQGDYGYTF. The CDR3 nucleotides read TGTGCCAGCAGTTTACAGGGTGACTATGGCTACACCTTC.

This clone appeared once. The same CDR3 is also encoded by other DNA sequences in this sample. The gene calls are TRBV14 and TRBJ1-2; maybe TRBD1 (5 bases). The V gene's germline CDR1 is SGHDN and CDR2 FVKESK. Trimming left V 5 bases short and J 4 bases short, with 11 bases between. This CDR3 comprises 13 residues. CDR3 sequence reads: CASSDRGSYGYTF. The CDR3 region has the DNA TGTGCCAGCAGCGATCGGGGGAGCTATGGCTACACCTTC.

CDR3 sequence: CASSRSGTGSLSGANVLTF. DNA of the CDR3: TGTGCCAGCAGCCGGTCCGGGACAGGGAGTCTCTCTGGGGCCAACGTCCTGACTTTC. This chain links TRBV3-1 (or the pseudogene TRBV3-2) with TRBJ2-6; 9 bases match TRBD1. CDR1 is LGHDT and CDR2 is YNNKEL in the germline V gene (reference sequence). J was trimmed by 0 bases and V by 4 bases; bases with no gene match: 10. The CDR3 totals 19 residues.

The chain recombines TRBV7-3 with TRBJ1-2; 11 bases map to TRBD1. Germline loops: CDR1 SGHTA, CDR2 FQGTGA. The trim removed 1 base at V and 7 bases at J, leaving 8 bases unmatched. The CDR3 contains 16 residues. CDR3 protein: CASSLNPGQGGFGYTF. Written as DNA, the CDR3 is TGTGCCAGCAGCTTAAACCCGGGACAGGGGGGATTTGGCTACACCTTC.

The V and J genes are TRBV19 and TRBJ1-6, with no clear D. The CDR3 is made up of 12 amino acids. Trimming took 5 bases from V and 6 from J, leaving 5 bases between them. Germline values: CDR1 LNHDA, CDR2 SQIVND (reference sequence). This chain's CDR3 is CASSYGNSPLHF. The CDR3 DNA reads TGTGCCAGTAGTTACGGTAATTCACCCCTCCACTTT.

The chain is built from TRBV7-9 and TRBJ2-1; D is undetermined. This CDR3 region has 13 residues. V gave up 0 bases and J gave up 9 bases, with 9 bases separating them. Looked up from germline, CDR1 is SEHNR and CDR2 is FQNEAQ (reference sequence). CDR3 region: CASSLAGWSEQFF. The CDR3 DNA is TGTGCCAGCAGCTTAGCAGGATGGAGTGAGCAGTTCTTC.

CDR3 amino acids: CASSLVRNTIYF. The CDR3 DNA sequence: TGTGCCAGCAGTTTAGTACGGAACACCATATATTTT. The genes are TRBV12-3 or TRBV12-4 and TRBJ1-3; D not resolved. V was shortened by 1 base and J by 7 bases, with 5 bases between the two germline ends. This CDR3 spans 12 amino acids.

The chain employs TRBV19 and TRBJ1-5; no clear D gene. CDR3 length: 14 amino acids. Looked up from germline, CDR1 is LNHDA and CDR2 is SQIVND (reference sequence). V was trimmed by 1 base and J by 15 bases, leaving 19 bases between them. The CDR3 region is CASSIGVGSTPLHF. The DNA for the CDR3 is TGTGCCAGTAGTATAGGCGTAGGGTCCACCCCACTGCATTTT. The entire variable domain, with the rest obtained from reference TRBV19 and TRBJ1-5, is as follows: DGGITQSPKYLFRKEGQNVTLSCEQNLNHDAMYWYRQDPGQGLRLIYYSQIVNDFQKGDIAEGYSVSREKKESFPLTVTSAQKNPTAFYLCASSIGVGSTPLHFGDGTRLSIL.

This chain connects TRBV5-4 to TRBJ1-2; no clear D. The V gene lost 1 base and the J gene lost 2 bases, with 6 bases spanning the gap. This CDR3 is built from 13 residues. Germline CDR1 is SGHNT and CDR2 is YYREEE (reference sequence). The CDR3 nucleotides read TGTGCCAGCAGCTTGCCTGTAAACTATGGCTACACCTTC. Protein sequence: CASSLPVNYGYTF.

The chain combines TRBV11-3 with TRBJ2-1; 11 bases align to TRBD2. Unmatched junction bases numbered 7, after V lost 4 bases and J lost 5 bases. In germline, CDR1 is SGHNT, CDR2 YENEEA. The CDR3 is 16 residues long. The CDR3 DNA follows: TGTGCCAGCAGCTCCCCTGGGACTAGCGGTCACAATGAGCAGTTCTTC. Amino acids: CASSSPGTSGHNEQFF.

The count of this clone is one. The chain uses TRBV13 and TRBJ1-4; D might be TRBD1 (5 bases). This CDR3 spans 15 amino acids. V lost 2 bases and J 8 bases, leaving 15 bases between the germline ends. From germline, CDR1 is PRHDT and CDR2 FYEKMQ (reference sequence). The CDR3 bases are TGTGCCAGCAGCTTAAGTCCAACAGGAAACGAAAAACTGTTTTTT. Translation gives CASSLSPTGNEKLFF. The full variable domain, its missing parts supplied by reference TRBV13 and TRBJ1-4, is AAGVIQSPRHLIKEKRETATLKCYPIPRHDTVYWYQQGPGQDPQFLISFYEKMQSDKGSIPDRFSAQQFSDYHSELNMSSLELGDSALYFCASSLSPTGNEKLFFGSGTQLSVL.

The rearrangement uses TRBV6-5 and TRBJ2-6, with no clear D. Trimming removed 5 bases at V and 1 base at J, with 6 bases between. The CDR3 spans 14 residues. Germline V gene lookup returns CDR1 MNHEY and CDR2 SVGAGI. The CDR3 DNA is TGTGCCAGCAGTAGGTCGTCTGGGGCCAACGTCCTGACTTTC. It translates to CASSRSSGANVLTF.

This clone appeared a single time. The chain recombines TRBV5-6 with TRBJ2-1, with 7 bases aligning to TRBD1. Losses at the gene ends were 0 bases for V and 6 bases for J; bases not matched to a gene: 6. Germline CDR1 SGHDT, CDR2 YYEEEE. The CDR3 runs to 15 residues. The CDR3 sequence: CASSLAGAGGNEQFF. The CDR3 DNA reads as TGTGCCAGCAGCTTGGCCGGGGCAGGGGGCAATGAGCAGTTCTTC.

This chain connects TRBV20-1 to TRBJ2-7, with D uncertain. Trimming shortened V by 2 bases and J by 6 bases, and 8 bases separated the two germline ends. The CDR3 is 11 residues long. Per the germline V gene, CDR1 is DFQATT and CDR2 is SNEGSKA (reference sequence). CDR3 sequence: CSARKSAEQYF. The CDR3 DNA follows: TGCAGTGCTAGAAAGAGCGCCGAGCAGTACTTC.

The chain has TRBV9 and TRBJ2-2; TRBD1 matches at 8 bases. Germline loops: CDR1 SGDLS, CDR2 YYNGEE. J gave up 7 bases and V 2 bases, and 10 bases lay outside the gene matches. This CDR3 region has 16 residues. The CDR3 loop reads CASSVGQGIRVGELFF. The CDR3 DNA follows: TGTGCCAGCAGCGTTGGACAGGGTATTAGGGTCGGGGAGCTGTTTTTT.

The V call is TRBV5-1, the J call TRBJ2-3; D is unresolved. The CDR3 is 13 residues long. V dropped 4 bases and J dropped 0 bases, with 6 bases sitting between them. Germline loops: CDR1 SGHRS, CDR2 YFSETQ. CDR3 amino acids: CASSVDSTDTQYF. The CDR3 nucleotides read TGCGCCAGCAGCGTGGACAGCACAGATACGCAGTATTTT. The full variable domain, in which reference TRBV5-1 and TRBJ2-3 provide the parts outside the CDR3, is KAGVTQTPRYLIKTRGQQVTLSCSPISGHRSVSWYQQTPGQGLQFLFEYFSETQRNKGNFPGRFSGRQFSNSRSEMNVSTLELGDSALYLCASSVDSTDTQYFGPGTRLTVL.

The rearrangement uses TRBV18 and TRBJ2-7; 7 bases match TRBD1. V shed 3 bases and J 6 bases; nucleotides not matched to a gene: 8. CDR3 length: 14 residues. Germline V gene lookup returns CDR1 KGHSH and CDR2 LQKENI. The CDR3 DNA follows: TGTGCCAGCTCACCGACAGGGACACTCCCCGAGCAGTACTTC. Translated: CASSPTGTLPEQYF.